The source of this TCR beta chain is a study of blood T cell repertoires in COVID-19. TCRdb's copy holds only in-frame clones and misses some; the assay was immunoSEQ multiplex PCR. The sample lists some 290,000 clones, approximately 91% occurring once. This clone has a handful of counts. This CDR3 comprises 13 residues. V was clipped by 3 bases and J by 5 bases; unmatched bases: 2. From germline, CDR1 is SEHNR and CDR2 FQNEAQ (reference sequence). This sequence originates from a woman aged 25 to 39 with COVID-19, enrolled during active disease. This sequence joins TRBV7-9 and TRBJ2-5; TRBD1 agrees at 8 bases. The source material was peripheral blood. This chain's CDR3 is CASSLGQEETQYF. The CDR3 bases are TGTGCCAGCAGCTTGGGACAGGAGGAGACCCAGTACTTC.